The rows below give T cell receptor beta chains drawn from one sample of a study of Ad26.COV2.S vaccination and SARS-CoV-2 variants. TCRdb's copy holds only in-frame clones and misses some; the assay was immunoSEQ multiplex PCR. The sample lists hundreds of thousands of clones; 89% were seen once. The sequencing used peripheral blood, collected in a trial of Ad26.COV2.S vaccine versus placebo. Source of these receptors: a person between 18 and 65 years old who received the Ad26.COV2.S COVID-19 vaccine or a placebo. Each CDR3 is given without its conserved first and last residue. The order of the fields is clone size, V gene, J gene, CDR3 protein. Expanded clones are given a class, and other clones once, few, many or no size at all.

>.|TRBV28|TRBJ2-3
ASRGSSTDTQY
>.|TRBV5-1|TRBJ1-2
ASSFQGNYGYT
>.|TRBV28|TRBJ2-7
ASSKVGFYEQY
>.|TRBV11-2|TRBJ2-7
ASSWSGRTYEQY
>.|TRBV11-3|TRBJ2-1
ASSGGQSGYNEQF
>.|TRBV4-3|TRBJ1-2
ASSQDRVESYGYT
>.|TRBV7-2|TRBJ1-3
ASSLVRDGSSGNTIY
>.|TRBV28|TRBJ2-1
ASKSAGALPNNEQF
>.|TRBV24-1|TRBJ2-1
ATSANRKSSGSLSEQF
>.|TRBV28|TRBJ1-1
ASSLAWVSNTEAF
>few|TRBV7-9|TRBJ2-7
ASSFRGEQY
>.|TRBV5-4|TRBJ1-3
ASSFPDSTSGNTIY
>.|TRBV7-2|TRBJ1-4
ASSSALVESEKLF
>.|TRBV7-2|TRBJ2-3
ASSLGWRGPSTDTQY
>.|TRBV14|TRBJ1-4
ASSQNWDRVGEKLF
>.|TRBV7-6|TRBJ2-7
ASSLSEGRGEEQY
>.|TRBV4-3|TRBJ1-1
ASSHLGGSEAF
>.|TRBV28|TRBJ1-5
ASSLRLGANQPQH
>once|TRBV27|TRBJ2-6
ASSFLFPSGANVLT
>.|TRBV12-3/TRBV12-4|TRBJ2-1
ASSLARDREQF
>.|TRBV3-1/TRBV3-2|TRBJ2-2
ASSSGGLRTGELF
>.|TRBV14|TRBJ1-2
ASSPHRANYGYT
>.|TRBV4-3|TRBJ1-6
ASSQGPLGPLH
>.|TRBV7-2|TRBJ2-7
ASSLRSGPRRQGYDEQY
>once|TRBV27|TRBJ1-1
ASSLSGEGTEAF
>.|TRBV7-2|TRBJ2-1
ASSSTRGNEQF
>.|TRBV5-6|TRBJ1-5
ASSFGENQPQH
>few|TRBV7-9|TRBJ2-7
ASSSTDWGGEQY
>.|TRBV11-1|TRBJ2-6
ASSLWGGTGANVLT
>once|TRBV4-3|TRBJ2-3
ASSYGEGSTDTQY
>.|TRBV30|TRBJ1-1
AWEGTGTRAF
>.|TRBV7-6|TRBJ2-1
ASSLALRSYNEQF
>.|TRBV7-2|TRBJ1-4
ASSTAPGTNEKLF
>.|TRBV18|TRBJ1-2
ASSPPSRNRGYYGYT
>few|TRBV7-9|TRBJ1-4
ASSNSGGGDEKLF
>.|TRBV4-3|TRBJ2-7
ASSQAYTGGRHEQY
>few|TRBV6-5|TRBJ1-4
ASSYVRNEKLF
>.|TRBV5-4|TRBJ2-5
ASSYEGVGQETQY
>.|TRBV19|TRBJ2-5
ASSMIAGARTQY
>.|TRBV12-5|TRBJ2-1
ASGFTVAGTSENEQF
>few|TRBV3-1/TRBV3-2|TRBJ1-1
ASSRIAAENEAF
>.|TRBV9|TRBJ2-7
ASSAHRDTSEQY